The rows below give T cell receptor beta chains drawn from one sample of a study of cytomegalovirus exposure and HLA in healthy donors. Method: immunoSEQ multiplex PCR; TCRdb's copy keeps in-frame clones and lacks some. The repertoire holds under 200,000 clones, with approximately 80% as singletons. The sequencing sample was made of PBMCs. These receptors all stem from a man aged 25 to 40 in good health and CMV-seropositive. Each CDR3 is given without its conserved first and last residue. Fields, in order: clone size, V gene, CDR3 protein. Clone sizes are given selectively: once, few, many, or a class where the clone is expanded.

>-|TRBV5-1
ASSLQGPSYEQY
>-|TRBV4-1
ASSQEGTSGGWTDTQY
>few|TRBV6-1
ASRSTGNTIY
>-|TRBV6-1
ASIYRSSYNEQF
>-|TRBV18
ASSPTGTGEQY
>-|TRBV7-9
ASRRGTGETQY
>-|TRBV27
ASSTPGGANEKLF
>once|TRBV28
ASSLFGGGETQY
>once|TRBV29-1
SVRVESYEQY
>-|TRBV30
AWSHTGTGELF
>-|TRBV19
ASSIGGGNSYNEQF
>once|TRBV27
ASTKGGNAEQY
>-|TRBV29-1
SVERLAGGTVETQY
>-|TRBV18
ASSPVAGSTDTQY
>-|TRBV11-2
ASSQTGFNYGYT
>few|TRBV19
ASSIRTVTSNQPQH
>-|TRBV19
ASRLDTASYEQY
>-|TRBV4-1
ASSQYFSGAQAGNTIY
>-|TRBV15
ATSSQGYEQY
>few|TRBV6-5
ASSYSSRDGSPLH
>few|TRBV4-1
ASSQGRGTEAF
>-|TRBV28
ASSSGPRPQY
>-|TRBV10-3
AISESRGPSGELF
>-|TRBV5-1
ASSLDVGGQGSYEQY
>-|TRBV5-1
ASSENRVGTDTQY
>-|TRBV5-4
ASSLEQGGWYGYT
>-|TRBV27
ASSTGGGNQPQH
>few|TRBV13
ASSLKGRSYEQY
>-|TRBV20-1
SARNNYEQY
>-|TRBV27
ASSGAVFRNTGELF
>few|TRBV7-2
ASSSTGGDNQPQH
>-|TRBV6-1
ASSRDRRTDTQY
>-|TRBV30
AWRGDSAINQPQH
>-|TRBV7-9
ASSLRQGGETQY
>-|TRBV28
ASSLAGNEKLF
>few|TRBV7-6
ASSPNRLGETQY
>-|TRBV11-2
ASSTRTSVNIQY
>-|TRBV29-1
SYRIGGGNTEAF
>-|TRBV7-2
ASGKQGSYNEQF
>-|TRBV20-1
SASRGETRY
>-|TRBV5-6
ASSFEGAYGYT
>once|TRBV2
AGGVSYNEQF
>-|TRBV6-5
ASSYRQGVRNEQF
>few|TRBV15
ATSLNRGHTYEQY
>-|TRBV29-1
SVGPGYDGYT
>-|TRBV5-6
ASSLSGQSNTQY
>-|TRBV30
AWRVGGTYEQY
>-|TRBV7-3
ASSSGGTANEQF
>-|TRBV6-5
ASRLSTGVEKLF
>-|TRBV5-6
ASSPTGAPRGNTIY
>-|TRBV2
ASSVMGQGEEQY